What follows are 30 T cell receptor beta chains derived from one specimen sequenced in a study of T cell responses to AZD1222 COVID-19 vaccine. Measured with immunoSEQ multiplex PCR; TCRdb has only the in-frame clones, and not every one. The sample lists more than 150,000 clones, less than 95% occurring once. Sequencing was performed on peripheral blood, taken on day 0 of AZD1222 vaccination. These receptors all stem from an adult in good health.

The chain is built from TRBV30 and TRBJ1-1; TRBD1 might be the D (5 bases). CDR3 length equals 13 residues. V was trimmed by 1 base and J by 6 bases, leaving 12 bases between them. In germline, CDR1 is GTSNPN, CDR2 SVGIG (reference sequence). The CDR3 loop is CAWSGSRAAEAFF. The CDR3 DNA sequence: TGTGCCTGGAGTGGATCCAGGGCCGCTGAAGCTTTCTTT.

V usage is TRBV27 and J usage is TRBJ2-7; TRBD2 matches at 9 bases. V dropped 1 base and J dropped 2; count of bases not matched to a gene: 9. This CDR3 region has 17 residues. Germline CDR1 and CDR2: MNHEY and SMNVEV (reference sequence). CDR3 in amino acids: CASSLYSQGLAAYEQYF. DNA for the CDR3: TGTGCCAGCAGTTTATATTCCCAGGGACTAGCCGCCTACGAGCAGTACTTC.

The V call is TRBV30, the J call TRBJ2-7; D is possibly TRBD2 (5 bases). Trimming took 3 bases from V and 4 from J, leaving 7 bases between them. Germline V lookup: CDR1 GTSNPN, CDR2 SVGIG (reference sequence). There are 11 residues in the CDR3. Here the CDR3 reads CAWRLGYEQYF. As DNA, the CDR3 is TGTGCCTGGAGACTAGGGTACGAGCAGTACTTC.

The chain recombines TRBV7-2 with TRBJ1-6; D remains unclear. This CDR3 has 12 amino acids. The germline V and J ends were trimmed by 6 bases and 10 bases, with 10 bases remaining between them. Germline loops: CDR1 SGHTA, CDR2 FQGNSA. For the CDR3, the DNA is TGTGCCAGCAGATCCGACATCTCACCCCTCCACTTT. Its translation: CASRSDISPLHF.

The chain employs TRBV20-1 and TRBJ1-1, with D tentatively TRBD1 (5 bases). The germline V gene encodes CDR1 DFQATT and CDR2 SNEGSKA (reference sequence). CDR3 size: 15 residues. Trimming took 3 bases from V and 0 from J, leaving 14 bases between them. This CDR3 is CSASESWGVNTEAFF. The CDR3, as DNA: TGCAGTGCTAGTGAATCTTGGGGGGTGAACACTGAAGCTTTCTTT.

CDR3 loop: CASSLMGGGNPGADTQYF. DNA of the CDR3: TGTGCCAGCAGCTTAATGGGTGGCGGGAACCCGGGGGCAGATACGCAGTATTTT. The chain joins TRBV7-2 to TRBJ2-3; a weak D match, TRBD2 (6 bases). V shed 2 bases and J shed 4 bases, with 22 bases lying between them. Per germline, CDR1 SGHTA and CDR2 FQGNSA. This CDR3 is built from 18 residues.

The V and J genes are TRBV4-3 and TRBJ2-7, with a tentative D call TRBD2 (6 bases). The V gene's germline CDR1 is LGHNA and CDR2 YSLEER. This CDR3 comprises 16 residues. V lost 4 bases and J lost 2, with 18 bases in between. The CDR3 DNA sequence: TGCGCCAGCAGCCCTCCCCCTCTGCCGGGAGCCTACGAGCAGTACTTC. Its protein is CASSPPPLPGAYEQYF.

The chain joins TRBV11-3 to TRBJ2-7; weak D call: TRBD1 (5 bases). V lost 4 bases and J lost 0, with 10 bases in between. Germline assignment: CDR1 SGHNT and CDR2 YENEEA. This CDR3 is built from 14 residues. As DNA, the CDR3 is TGTGCCAGCAGCTCCCCAGGGAACTCCTACGAGCAGTACTTC. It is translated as CASSSPGNSYEQYF. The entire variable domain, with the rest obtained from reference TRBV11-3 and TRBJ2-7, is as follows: EAGVVQSPRYKIIEKKQPVAFWCNPISGHNTLYWYLQNLGQGPELLIRYENEEAVDDSQLPKDRFSAERLKGVDSTLKIQPAELGDSAVYLCASSSPGNSYEQYFGPGTRLTVT.

The CDR3 bases are TGCAGCGGCAGACTAGCGGGACTCCACGAGCAGTACTTC. It specifies CSGRLAGLHEQYF. The chain joins TRBV29-1 to TRBJ2-7; 11 bases line up with TRBD2. This CDR3 region has 13 residues. The V gene's germline CDR1 is SQVTM and CDR2 ANQGSEA. V shed 7 bases and J 5 bases; nucleotides not matched to a gene: 7.

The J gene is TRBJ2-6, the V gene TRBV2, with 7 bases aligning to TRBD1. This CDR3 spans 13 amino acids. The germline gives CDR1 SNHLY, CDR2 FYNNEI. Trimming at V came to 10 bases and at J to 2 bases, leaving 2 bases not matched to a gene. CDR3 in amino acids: CANTGAGANVLTF. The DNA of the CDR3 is TGTGCCAACACAGGGGCTGGGGCCAACGTCCTGACTTTC.

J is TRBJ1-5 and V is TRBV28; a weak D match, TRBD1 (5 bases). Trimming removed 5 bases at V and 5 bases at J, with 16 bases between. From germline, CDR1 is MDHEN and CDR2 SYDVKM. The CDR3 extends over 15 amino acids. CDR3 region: CASSHLVGGDQPQHF. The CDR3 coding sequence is TGTGCCAGCAGTCACCTGGTCGGAGGGGATCAGCCCCAGCATTTT.

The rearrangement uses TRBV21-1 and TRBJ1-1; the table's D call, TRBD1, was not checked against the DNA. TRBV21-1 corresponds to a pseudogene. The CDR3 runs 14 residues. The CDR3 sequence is CASSSRGLNTEAFF. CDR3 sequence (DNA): TGTGCCAGCAGCAGCAGGGGGCTTAACACTGAAGCTTTCTTT.

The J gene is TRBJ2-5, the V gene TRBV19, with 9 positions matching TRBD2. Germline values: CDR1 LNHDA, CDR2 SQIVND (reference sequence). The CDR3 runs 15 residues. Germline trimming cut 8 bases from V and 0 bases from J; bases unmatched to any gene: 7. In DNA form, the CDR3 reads TGTGCCAGTGCGTTAGCGGGAGCGAACCAAGAGACCCAGTACTTC. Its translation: CASALAGANQETQYF. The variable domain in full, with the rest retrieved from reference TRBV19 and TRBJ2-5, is DGGITQSPKYLFRKEGQNVTLSCEQNLNHDAMYWYRQDPGQGLRLIYYSQIVNDFQKGDIAEGYSVSREKKESFPLTVTSAQKNPTAFYLCASALAGANQETQYFGPGTRLLVL.

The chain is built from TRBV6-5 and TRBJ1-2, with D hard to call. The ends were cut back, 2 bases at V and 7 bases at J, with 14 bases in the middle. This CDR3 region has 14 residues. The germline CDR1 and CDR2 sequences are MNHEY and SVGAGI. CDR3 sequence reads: CASSYHSTSSGYTF. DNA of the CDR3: TGTGCCAGCAGTTACCACAGCACCTCTTCTGGCTACACCTTC.

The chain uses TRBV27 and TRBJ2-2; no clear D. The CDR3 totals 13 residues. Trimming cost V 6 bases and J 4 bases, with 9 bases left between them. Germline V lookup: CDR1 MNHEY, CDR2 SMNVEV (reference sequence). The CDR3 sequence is CASRDRPTGELFF. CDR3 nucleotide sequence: TGTGCCAGCAGGGACCGCCCCACCGGGGAGCTGTTTTTT.

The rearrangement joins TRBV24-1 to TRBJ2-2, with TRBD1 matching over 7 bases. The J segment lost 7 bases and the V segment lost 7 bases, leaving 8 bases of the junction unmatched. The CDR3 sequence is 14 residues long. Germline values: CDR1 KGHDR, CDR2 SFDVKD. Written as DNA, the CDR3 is TGTGCCACCAGCGCCGACAGGGCAAACGGGGAGCTGTTTTTT. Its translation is CATSADRANGELFF.

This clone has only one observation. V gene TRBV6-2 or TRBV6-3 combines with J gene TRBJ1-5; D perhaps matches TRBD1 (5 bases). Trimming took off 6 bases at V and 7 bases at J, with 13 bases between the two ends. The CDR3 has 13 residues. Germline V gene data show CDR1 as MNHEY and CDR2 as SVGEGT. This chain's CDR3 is CASSNRGPQPQHF. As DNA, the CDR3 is TGTGCCAGCAGCAATAGGGGCCCCCAGCCCCAGCATTTT.

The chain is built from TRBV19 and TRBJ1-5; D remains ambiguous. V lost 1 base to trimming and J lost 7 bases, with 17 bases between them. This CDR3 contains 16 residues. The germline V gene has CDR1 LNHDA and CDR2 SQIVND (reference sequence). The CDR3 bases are TGTGCCAGTAGTATAGTCGAGACCTTGGGCCTCCAGCCCCAGCATTTT. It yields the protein CASSIVETLGLQPQHF.

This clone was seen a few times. The CDR3 nucleotides are TGTGCCAGCAGCTCCAACAGGGAGGTCGGCTACACCTTC. This codes for CASSSNREVGYTF. This sequence joins TRBV7-8 and TRBJ1-2; maybe TRBD1 (6 bases). Germline V lookup: CDR1 SGHVS, CDR2 FQNEAQ. This CDR3 has 13 amino acids. The V end lost 4 bases, the J end lost 8 bases, and 14 bases lay between the germline ends.

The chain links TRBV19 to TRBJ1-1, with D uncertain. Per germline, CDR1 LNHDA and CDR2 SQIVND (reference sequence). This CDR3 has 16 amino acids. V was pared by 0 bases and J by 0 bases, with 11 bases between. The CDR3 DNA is TGTGCCAGTAGTATAGAACCGACAAGAATGAACACTGAAGCTTTCTTT. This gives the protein CASSIEPTRMNTEAFF.

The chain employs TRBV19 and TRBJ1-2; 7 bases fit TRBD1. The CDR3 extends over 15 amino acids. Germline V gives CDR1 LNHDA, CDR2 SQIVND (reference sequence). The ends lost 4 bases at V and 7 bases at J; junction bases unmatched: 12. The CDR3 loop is CASSSPTRGRGGYTF. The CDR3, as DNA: TGTGCCAGTAGTAGCCCTACAAGGGGGCGAGGTGGCTACACCTTC.

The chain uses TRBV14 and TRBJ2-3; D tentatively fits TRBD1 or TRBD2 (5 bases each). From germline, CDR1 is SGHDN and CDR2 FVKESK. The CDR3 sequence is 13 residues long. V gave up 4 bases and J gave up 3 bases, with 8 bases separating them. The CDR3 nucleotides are TGTGCCAGCAGCCCGTGGGGGACAGATACGCAGTATTTT. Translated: CASSPWGTDTQYF.

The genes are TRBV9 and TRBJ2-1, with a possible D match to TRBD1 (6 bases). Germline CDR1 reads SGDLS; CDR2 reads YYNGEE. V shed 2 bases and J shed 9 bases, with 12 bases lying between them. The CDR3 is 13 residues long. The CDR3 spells CASSVNRVSEQFF. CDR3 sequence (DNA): TGTGCCAGCAGCGTGAACAGGGTGTCTGAGCAGTTCTTC.

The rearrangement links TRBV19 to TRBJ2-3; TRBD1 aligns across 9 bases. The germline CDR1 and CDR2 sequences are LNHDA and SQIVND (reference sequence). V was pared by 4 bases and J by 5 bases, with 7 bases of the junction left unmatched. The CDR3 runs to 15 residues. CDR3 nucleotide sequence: TGTGCCAGTAGTACCTACAGGGGGCAAGTAGATACGCAGTATTTT. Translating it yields CASSTYRGQVDTQYF.

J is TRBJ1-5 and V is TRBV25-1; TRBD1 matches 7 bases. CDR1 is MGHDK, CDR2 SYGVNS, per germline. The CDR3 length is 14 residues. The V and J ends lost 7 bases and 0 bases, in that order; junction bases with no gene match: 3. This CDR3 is CASTDRNSNQPQHF. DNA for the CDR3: TGTGCCAGCACGGACAGGAATAGCAATCAGCCCCAGCATTTT.

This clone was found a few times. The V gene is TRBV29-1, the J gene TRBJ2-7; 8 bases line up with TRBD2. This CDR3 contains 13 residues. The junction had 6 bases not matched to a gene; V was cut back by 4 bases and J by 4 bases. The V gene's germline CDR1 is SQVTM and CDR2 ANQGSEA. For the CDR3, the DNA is TGCAGCGTTGGGCTAGCGGGTATTTACGAGCAGTACTTC. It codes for CSVGLAGIYEQYF.

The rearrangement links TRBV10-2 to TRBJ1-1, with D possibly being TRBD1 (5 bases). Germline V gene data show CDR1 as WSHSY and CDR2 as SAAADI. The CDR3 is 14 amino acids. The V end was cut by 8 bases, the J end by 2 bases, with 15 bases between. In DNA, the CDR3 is TGCGCCAGCCTGCGGAGGGGCGGAAACACTGAAGCTTTCTTT. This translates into CASLRRGGNTEAFF.

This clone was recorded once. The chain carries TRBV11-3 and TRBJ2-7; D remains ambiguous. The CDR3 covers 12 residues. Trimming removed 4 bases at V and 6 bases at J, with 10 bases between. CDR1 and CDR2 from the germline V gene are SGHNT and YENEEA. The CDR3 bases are TGTGCCAGCAGCTCCCGACTCGGCGAGCAGTACTTC. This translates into CASSSRLGEQYF.

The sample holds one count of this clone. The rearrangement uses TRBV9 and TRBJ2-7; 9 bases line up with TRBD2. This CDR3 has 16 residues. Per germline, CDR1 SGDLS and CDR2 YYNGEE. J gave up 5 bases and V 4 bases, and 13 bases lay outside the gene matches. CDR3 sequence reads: CASSPQFSGRLNEQYF. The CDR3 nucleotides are TGTGCCAGCAGCCCCCAGTTCAGCGGGAGGCTCAACGAGCAGTACTTC.

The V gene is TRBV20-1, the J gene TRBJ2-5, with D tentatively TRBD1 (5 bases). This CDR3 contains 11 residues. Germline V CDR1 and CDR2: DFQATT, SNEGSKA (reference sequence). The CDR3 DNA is TGCAGCCAGGGTATAGGGGAGACCCAGTACTTC. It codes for CSQGIGETQYF.